A single sample gave rise to the 29 T cell receptor beta chains below, sequenced in a study of cytomegalovirus exposure and HLA in healthy donors. The PCR made use of 60 Vbeta and 13 Jbeta primers. Using immunoSEQ multiplex PCR, the repertoire was profiled, and TCRdb retains in-frame clones only, with some absent. The table has 100,000 to 150,000 clones, approximately 75% seen once. The sequenced sample was PBMCs. The receptors stem from a man under 40 in good health and CMV-seronegative.

This clone showed up just a few times. The chain couples TRBV28 to TRBJ2-7; 9 bases are shared with TRBD2. Germline CDR1 MDHEN, CDR2 SYDVKM. Trimming removed 8 bases from V and 3 bases from J; junction bases left unmatched: 5. The CDR3 length is 13 residues. CDR3 loop: CASGLASLYEQYF. CDR3 sequence (DNA): TGTGCCAGCGGACTAGCGTCCCTCTACGAGCAGTACTTC.

V and J are TRBV28 and TRBJ2-7; 8 nucleotides match TRBD1. Germline V gene sequence: CDR1 MDHEN, CDR2 SYDVKM. The CDR3 extends over 15 amino acids. Losses at the gene ends were 8 bases for V and 2 bases for J; bases not matched to a gene: 11. Here the CDR3 reads CASLDDLDRAYEQYF. The CDR3 DNA reads TGTGCCAGCCTAGATGACCTGGACAGGGCCTACGAGCAGTACTTC.

The sample holds a few counts of this clone. The chain combines TRBV7-3 with TRBJ1-5; tentatively, D is TRBD1 (5 bases). V was shortened by 5 bases and J by 2 bases, with 16 bases between the two germline ends. The CDR3 contains 16 residues. Germline loops: CDR1 SGHTA, CDR2 FQGTGA. The CDR3 protein is CASSPWGDFGNQPQHF. DNA of the CDR3: TGTGCCAGCAGCCCTTGGGGGGATTTTGGCAATCAGCCCCAGCATTTT.

V is TRBV5-4 and J is TRBJ2-7, with 11 bases matching TRBD2. Germline lookup yields CDR1 SGHNT and CDR2 YYREEE (reference sequence). After removal of 2 bases from V and 3 bases from J, the junction contained 16 bases not matched to a gene. This CDR3 has 19 amino acids. The CDR3 DNA is TGTGCCAGCAGCTTCCCGGGGGGGACTAGCGGAACGAATTACTACGAGCAGTACTTC. Translating it yields CASSFPGGTSGTNYYEQYF. The full variable domain, its missing parts supplied by reference TRBV5-4 and TRBJ2-7, is ETGVTQSPTHLIKTRGQQVTLRCSSQSGHNTVSWYQQALGQGPQFIFQYYREEENGRGNFPPRFSGLQFPNYSSELNVNALELDDSALYLCASSFPGGTSGTNYYEQYFGPGTRLTVT.

The chain uses TRBV5-6 and TRBJ2-7, with 12 positions matching TRBD2. The germline V gene has CDR1 SGHDT and CDR2 YYEEEE. Unmatched junction bases numbered 6, after V lost 0 bases and J lost 5 bases. This CDR3 region has 16 residues. CDR3 sequence (DNA): TGTGCCAGCAGCTTGGAACTAGCGGGGGGAAGCGACGAGCAGTACTTC. Translation: CASSLELAGGSDEQYF.

The CDR3 DNA is TGCGCCAGCAGCCAAGATCCAGGGGGCTTCTATGGCTACACCTTC. The encoded protein is CASSQDPGGFYGYTF. This chain connects TRBV4-1 to TRBJ1-2, with TRBD1 matching 8 bases. The germline gives CDR1 MGHRA, CDR2 YSYEKL. This CDR3 contains 15 residues. Losses at the gene ends were 0 bases for V and 4 bases for J; bases not matched to a gene: 4.

The J gene is TRBJ2-1, the V gene TRBV7-9; perhaps TRBD1 as D (6 bases). The length of the CDR3 is 13 residues. Germline values: CDR1 SEHNR, CDR2 FQNEAQ (reference sequence). V was cut by 0 bases and J by 8 bases, with 8 bases left in between. CDR3 sequence (DNA): TGTGCCAGCAGCTTAGCGGGGGCGCATGAGCAGTTCTTC. It specifies CASSLAGAHEQFF.

The chain is built from TRBV7-8 and TRBJ1-4; 7 nucleotides align to TRBD1. With V trimmed by 8 bases and J by 4 bases, 4 bases remained unmatched. The CDR3 is 13 residues long. The germline CDR1 and CDR2 sequences are SGHVS and FQNEAQ. The CDR3 DNA sequence: TGTGCCAGCGCAGGGGGTATTAATGAAAAACTGTTTTTT. Translating it yields CASAGGINEKLFF.

The genes are TRBV28 and TRBJ2-5, with 11 bases aligning to TRBD1. The J call may be mistaken, given a closer DNA end match to TRBJ2-7. The CDR3 has 17 residues. Germline loops: CDR1 MDHEN, CDR2 SYDVKM. This CDR3 is CASSYGQGAPLLYEQYF. In DNA, the CDR3 is TGTGCCAGCAGTTACGGACAGGGGGCCCCTCTCCTCTACGAGCAGTACTTC.

The rearrangement links TRBV28 to TRBJ1-2; TRBD1 is a possible D gene (6 bases). V dropped 1 base and J dropped 2 bases, with 14 bases sitting between them. In germline, CDR1 is MDHEN, CDR2 SYDVKM. This CDR3 has 16 amino acids. The DNA of the CDR3 is TGTGCCAGCAGTTTATCCAGCCCAGACAGGAACTATGGCTACACCTTC. Its translation: CASSLSSPDRNYGYTF.

The rearrangement uses TRBV11-2 and TRBJ1-2; 8 bases agree with TRBD1. Trimming took 1 base from V and 1 from J; bases not matched to a gene: 5. CDR3 length: 16 residues. Germline assignment: CDR1 SGHAT and CDR2 FQNNGV. The CDR3 is CASSLGGQGFNYGYTF. CDR3 in DNA: TGTGCCAGCAGCTTAGGCGGACAGGGATTTAACTATGGCTACACCTTC.

The chain joins TRBV20-1 to TRBJ2-5, with a weak D call TRBD1 (5 bases). Germline V CDR1 and CDR2: DFQATT, SNEGSKA (reference sequence). The germline V and J ends were trimmed by 4 bases and 2 bases, with 5 bases remaining between them. This CDR3 has 11 residues. CDR3 protein: CSATGQETQYF. As DNA, the CDR3 is TGCAGTGCTACAGGGCAAGAGACCCAGTACTTC.

This rearrangement joins TRBV28 to TRBJ2-2, with TRBD1 identical over 7 bases. After removal of 6 bases from V and 6 bases from J, the junction contained 1 base not matched to a gene. The CDR3 has 12 residues. Germline V lookup: CDR1 MDHEN, CDR2 SYDVKM. This CDR3 is CASSTGAGELFF. For the CDR3, the DNA is TGTGCCAGCAGCACAGGGGCCGGGGAGCTGTTTTTT.

This chain links TRBV6-1 with TRBJ2-2; D gene ambiguous. Per the germline V gene, CDR1 is MNHNS and CDR2 is SASEGT. V dropped 1 base and J dropped 5 bases, with 5 bases sitting between them. This CDR3 is 13 amino acids long. The CDR3 DNA reads as TGTGCCAGCAGTGAAGGCAGGACCGGGGAGCTGTTTTTT. Translated: CASSEGRTGELFF.

The V and J genes are TRBV7-9 and TRBJ2-7; TRBD2 matches 8 bases. The V and J ends lost 5 bases and 0 bases, in that order; junction bases with no gene match: 9. The CDR3 loop spans 16 amino acids. The germline gives CDR1 SEHNR, CDR2 FQNEAQ (reference sequence). The CDR3 here is CASSLGAGVSSYEQYF. The DNA of the CDR3 is TGTGCCAGCAGCCTCGGAGCGGGGGTGAGCTCCTACGAGCAGTACTTC.

In nucleotides, the CDR3 is TGTGCCAGCAGCTTAGGGCGGCAGCTGAGAGAGACCCAGTACTTC. This sequence encodes CASSLGRQLRETQYF. This chain connects TRBV11-2 to TRBJ2-5; unclear D gene. The germline V and J ends were trimmed by 1 base and 4 bases, with 13 bases remaining between them. This CDR3 has 15 residues. CDR1 is SGHAT and CDR2 is FQNNGV in the germline V gene.

This clone appeared a few times. The CDR3 coding sequence is TGTGCCAGCAGCCCGGCGGGGGGGAATCAGCCCCAGCATTTT. It encodes CASSPAGGNQPQHF. The V and J genes are TRBV5-6 and TRBJ1-5, with TRBD1 as a possible D gene (5 bases). Trimming left V 4 bases short and J 4 bases short, with 12 bases between. In germline, CDR1 is SGHDT, CDR2 YYEEEE. This CDR3 spans 14 amino acids.

The chain has TRBV5-1 and TRBJ1-2; a possible D gene is TRBD1 (5 bases). This CDR3 is built from 13 residues. V dropped 2 bases and J dropped 5 bases, with 10 bases sitting between them. Germline lookup yields CDR1 SGHRS and CDR2 YFSETQ. CDR3: CASSFGASYGYTF. In DNA form, the CDR3 reads TGCGCCAGCAGCTTTGGGGCATCTTATGGCTACACCTTC.

This clone was seen only a few times. The chain combines TRBV5-1 with TRBJ1-3; D gene uncertain. Trimming removed 5 bases from V and 0 bases from J, with 12 bases in between. The CDR3 has 15 residues. Germline V gene data show CDR1 as SGHRS and CDR2 as YFSETQ. This CDR3 reads CASRVQPYSGNTIYF. CDR3 DNA sequence: TGCGCCAGCAGGGTCCAACCCTACTCTGGAAACACCATATATTTT.

This rearrangement joins TRBV2 to TRBJ2-3, with no clear D. The V gene lost 6 bases and the J gene lost 3 bases, with 10 bases spanning the gap. The CDR3 runs 13 residues. CDR1 SNHLY and CDR2 FYNNEI come from the germline V gene. The CDR3: CASSPDGTDTQYF. The CDR3 nucleotides read TGTGCCAGCAGCCCCGACGGGACAGATACGCAGTATTTT. Based on the CDR3 plus reference TRBV2 and TRBJ2-3, the full variable domain is EPEVTQTPSHQVTQMGQEVILRCVPISNHLYFYWYRQILGQKVEFLVSFYNNEISEKSEIFDDQFSVERPDGSNFTLKIRSTKLEDSAMYFCASSPDGTDTQYFGPGTRLTVL.

This chain joins TRBV28 and TRBJ2-3; 9 positions match TRBD2. The V gene's germline CDR1 is MDHEN and CDR2 SYDVKM. V trimming: 7 bases; J trimming: 3 bases; junction bases outside the gene matches: 17. This CDR3 region has 18 residues. Here the CDR3 DNA reads TGTGCCAGCACCAAAGACCCCCGGCGGGGGGGTTATACAGATACGCAGTATTTT. It specifies CASTKDPRRGGYTDTQYF.

The chain is built from TRBV28 and TRBJ1-5; D perhaps matches TRBD1 (5 bases). Germline values: CDR1 MDHEN, CDR2 SYDVKM. The CDR3 is made up of 16 amino acids. V shed 7 bases and J shed 4 bases, with 20 bases lying between them. The CDR3 DNA sequence: TGTGCCAGCATACCTGCGGGGGTTATAGGTAATCAGCCCCAGCATTTT. As protein: CASIPAGVIGNQPQHF.

This clone came up a few times. V and J are TRBV7-6 and TRBJ1-6, with 9 bases that match TRBD1. The length of the CDR3 is 16 residues. V lost 6 bases to trimming and J lost 6 bases; unmatched junction nucleotides: 9. The germline V gene encodes CDR1 SGHVS and CDR2 FNYEAQ. The CDR3 reads CASSRETGGLNSPLHF. The DNA for the CDR3 is TGTGCCAGCAGTCGGGAAACAGGGGGCCTTAATTCACCCCTCCACTTT.

The V and J genes are TRBV6-5 and TRBJ1-2; 8 nucleotides align to TRBD1. Trimming took 5 bases from V and 0 from J; bases not matched to a gene: 2. The CDR3 is made up of 14 amino acids. Germline V gene data show CDR1 as MNHEY and CDR2 as SVGAGI. The CDR3: CASSRTGTNYGYTF. CDR3 in DNA: TGTGCCAGCAGTAGGACAGGGACTAACTATGGCTACACCTTC.

This chain connects TRBV30 to TRBJ2-6; D not certain. The CDR3 contains 14 residues. V was clipped by 0 bases and J by 4 bases, with 7 bases between them. Per the germline V gene, CDR1 is GTSNPN and CDR2 is SVGIG (reference sequence). DNA for the CDR3: TGTGCCTGGAGTGTCACTACCGGGGCCAACGTCCTGACTTTC. Its translation: CAWSVTTGANVLTF.

The chain links TRBV28 to TRBJ2-7; D is possibly TRBD2 (6 bases). Trimming stripped 8 bases from V and 1 base from J, with 15 bases between. This CDR3 spans 14 amino acids. Germline CDR1 reads MDHEN; CDR2 reads SYDVKM. CDR3 sequence reads: CASRVGGGSYEQYF. CDR3 DNA sequence: TGTGCCAGCCGTGTAGGTGGGGGGTCCTACGAGCAGTACTTC.

The rearrangement links TRBV28 to TRBJ2-7; a possible D gene is TRBD1 (5 bases). V lost 6 bases and J lost 2, with 11 bases in between. Germline CDR1 reads MDHEN; CDR2 reads SYDVKM. This CDR3 region has 13 residues. Written as DNA, the CDR3 is TGTGCCAGCAGCAGAGACAGAGCCTACGAGCAGTACTTC. Translating gives CASSRDRAYEQYF.

This clone came up many times. V is TRBV2 and J is TRBJ2-2; D is unclear. V was pared by 6 bases and J by 6 bases, with 5 bases between. The CDR3 runs to 11 residues. The germline V gene has CDR1 SNHLY and CDR2 FYNNEI. The CDR3 loop is CASSVAGELFF. The DNA of the CDR3 is TGTGCCAGCAGCGTAGCCGGGGAGCTGTTTTTT.

The rearrangement links TRBV7-2 to TRBJ1-4; no clear D gene. The CDR3 has 15 amino acids. The germline V and J ends were trimmed by 2 bases and 3 bases, with 10 bases remaining between them. Germline CDR1 is SGHTA and CDR2 is FQGNSA. The DNA of the CDR3 is TGTGCCAGCAGCTTACTCGAAGCGGCTAATGAAAAACTGTTTTTT. This codes for CASSLLEAANEKLFF.